The 15 T cell receptor beta chains below come from one sample, sequenced in a study of early T cells in non-severe SARS-CoV-2 infection. TCRdb re-called the 5' RACE reads with MiXCR, one entry per CDR3 protein. The table has around 45,000 distinct CDR3 sequences, under 7.5% seen once. The specimen sequenced was whole blood. These TCRs come from an adult who was a healthcare worker with PCR-confirmed SARS-CoV-2 infection or an uninfected control (not recorded which).

This clonotype was seen ten or more times. The chain couples TRBV7-9 to TRBJ2-3; the D gene could be TRBD1 or TRBD2 (6 bases each). CDR1 and CDR2 from the germline V gene are SEHNR and FQNEAQ (reference sequence). The CDR3 has 15 amino acids. V lost 5 bases to trimming and J lost 4 bases, with 16 bases between them. This CDR3 is CASSPREGGADTQYF. In nucleotides, the CDR3 is TGTGCCAGCAGCCCCCGAGAGGGGGGAGCAGATACGCAGTATTTT.

This clonotype was counted between two and nine times. This chain joins TRBV12-3 or TRBV12-4 and TRBJ2-1, with D maybe TRBD1 (5 bases). This CDR3 is built from 15 residues. V lost 6 bases to trimming and J lost 2 bases, with 14 bases between them. The CDR3 DNA reads TGTGCCAGCAGCCAAACGCAGGGCCCCTACAATGAGCAGTTCTTC. It translates to CASSQTQGPYNEQFF.

The table lists this clonotype with many counts. This chain links TRBV5-1 with TRBJ1-2; 8 bases align to TRBD1. This CDR3 is built from 15 residues. The germline V gene has CDR1 SGHRS and CDR2 YFSETQ. Losses at the gene ends were 4 bases for V and 5 bases for J; bases not matched to a gene: 10. CDR3 in DNA: TGCGCCAGCAGCCTTTGGTTGACAGGGGCTTATGGCTACACCTTC. This encodes CASSLWLTGAYGYTF.

This clonotype was counted at least ten times. V gene TRBV20-1 combines with J gene TRBJ1-2; no reliable D call. CDR3 length equals 12 residues. Germline V gives CDR1 DFQATT, CDR2 SNEGSKA (reference sequence). Trimming stripped 4 bases from V and 4 bases from J, with 10 bases between. The chain's CDR3 is CSAKVTPYGYTF. In nucleotides, the CDR3 is TGCAGTGCTAAGGTGACCCCCTATGGCTACACCTTC.

This clonotype has a handful of counts. This chain uses TRBV29-1 with TRBJ2-2; perhaps TRBD2 as D (6 bases). CDR3 length equals 14 residues. Per the germline V gene, CDR1 is SQVTM and CDR2 is ANQGSEA. Trimming shortened V by 5 bases and J by 2 bases, and 12 bases separated the two germline ends. The CDR3 protein is CSVHPGTNTGELFF. The DNA for the CDR3 is TGCAGCGTTCATCCCGGGACTAACACCGGGGAGCTGTTTTTT.

This clonotype has just a few counts. V usage is TRBV7-2 and J usage is TRBJ1-3; TRBD1 might be the D (5 bases). Trimming pared 2 bases from V and 6 bases from J, leaving 17 bases between. CDR3 length: 16 residues. From germline, CDR1 is SGHTA and CDR2 FQGNSA. CDR3 sequence: CASSLNRLGQENTIYF. The DNA for the CDR3 is TGTGCCAGCAGCTTAAACAGGCTAGGTCAGGAAAACACCATATATTTT.

The rearrangement joins TRBV7-8 to TRBJ2-3; D is undetermined. Germline assignment: CDR1 SGHVS and CDR2 FQNEAQ. This CDR3 has 13 residues. Trimming removed 5 bases from V and 5 bases from J, with 11 bases in between. The CDR3, as DNA: TGTGCCAGCAGCACCATCCTTGGAGATACGCAGTATTTT. Its translation: CASSTILGDTQYF.

The V and J genes are TRBV6-5 and TRBJ2-3; 7 bases line up with TRBD2. CDR3 size: 14 residues. Germline assignment: CDR1 MNHEY and CDR2 SVGAGI. Germline trimming cut 5 bases from V and 5 bases from J; bases unmatched to any gene: 7. The CDR3 reads CASSPTGGKDTQYF. DNA for the CDR3: TGTGCCAGCAGTCCCACGGGGGGAAAAGATACGCAGTATTTT.

The CDR3 sequence: CSVLWGGDEAFF. CDR3 nucleotide sequence: TGCAGCGTTTTGTGGGGGGGCGATGAAGCTTTCTTT. This chain uses TRBV29-1 with TRBJ1-1, with D possibly being TRBD1 (6 bases). The CDR3 extends over 12 amino acids. Trimming shortened V by 5 bases and J by 7 bases, and 14 bases separated the two germline ends. In germline, CDR1 is SQVTM, CDR2 ANQGSEA.

This clonotype showed up just a few times. The J gene is TRBJ2-7, the V gene TRBV6-1; the D gene is possibly TRBD2 (6 bases). CDR3 length equals 15 residues. The germline CDR1 and CDR2 sequences are MNHNS and SASEGT. The V end was cut by 1 base, the J end by 7 bases, with 17 bases between. As DNA, the CDR3 is TGTGCCAGCAGTGAAGTATACGGGGGATTGAGAGAGCAGTACTTC. It is translated as CASSEVYGGLREQYF.

This clonotype showed up many times. This sequence joins TRBV5-1 and TRBJ1-2; D not certain. Germline V gene data show CDR1 as SGHRS and CDR2 as YFSETQ. The CDR3 runs to 14 residues. V was trimmed by 1 base and J by 0 bases, leaving 7 bases between them. This chain's CDR3 is CASSLSSTNYGYTF. The DNA of the CDR3 is TGCGCCAGCAGCTTGTCCTCGACTAACTATGGCTACACCTTC.

The chain employs TRBV9 and TRBJ1-6; D gene unclear. The CDR3 is made up of 15 amino acids. Trimming removed 7 bases at V and 6 bases at J, with 17 bases between. Germline V gene sequence: CDR1 SGDLS, CDR2 YYNGEE. The CDR3 coding sequence is TGTGCCAGCGCTCCAGTCGCACTCTTTAATTCACCCCTCCACTTT. Residues: CASAPVALFNSPLHF.

This clonotype was detected many times. The V and J genes are TRBV4-2 and TRBJ1-2; D not resolved. Deletions cut 0 bases from V and 8 bases from J, with 25 bases between. The germline gives CDR1 LGHNA, CDR2 YNFKEQ. The CDR3 spans 18 residues. Here the CDR3 DNA reads TGTGCCAGCAGCCAAGAAGCCCCGCACCCGACCCACCATCGGGGCTACACCTTC. This sequence encodes CASSQEAPHPTHHRGYTF.

The rearrangement uses TRBV28 and TRBJ2-7; TRBD1 matches 8 bases. The CDR3 contains 14 residues. Germline loops: CDR1 MDHEN, CDR2 SYDVKM. J gave up 5 bases and V 6 bases, and 9 bases lay outside the gene matches. CDR3 coding DNA: TGTGCCAGCAGGCAGACAGGGGAATCGGACGAGCAGTACTTC. Translation: CASRQTGESDEQYF.

This clonotype has a handful of counts. The chain links TRBV4-3 to TRBJ2-7, with no clear D. The ends were cut back, 1 base at V and 5 bases at J, with 15 bases in the middle. This CDR3 region has 15 residues. CDR1 is LGHNA and CDR2 is YSLEER in the germline V gene. The CDR3 spells CASSQAFNNWDEQYF. The CDR3, as DNA: TGCGCCAGCAGCCAAGCTTTCAATAATTGGGACGAGCAGTACTTC.